These 28 T cell receptor beta chains came from one sample sequenced in a study of blood T cell repertoires in COVID-19. The repertoire was sequenced with immunoSEQ multiplex PCR; TCRdb's copy has only in-frame clones and lacks some. The sample consists of roughly 83,000 clones, more than 75% of them appearing once. The sequencing input was peripheral blood. The receptor set was obtained from a man older than 75 with active or convalescent COVID-19.

The genes are TRBV5-1 and TRBJ1-2; weak D call: TRBD1 (5 bases). This CDR3 contains 14 residues. V shed 2 bases and J shed 3 bases, with 11 bases lying between them. Germline V gene data show CDR1 as SGHRS and CDR2 as YFSETQ. CDR3 sequence: CASSFQGEDYGYTF. CDR3 in DNA: TGCGCCAGCAGCTTTCAAGGGGAGGACTATGGCTACACCTTC.

This clone was seen once. The chain joins TRBV15 to TRBJ2-2; 7 bases are shared with TRBD1. V was pared by 5 bases and J by 7 bases, with 7 bases of the junction left unmatched. Germline CDR1 is LNHNV and CDR2 is YYDKDF (reference sequence). The CDR3 has 14 residues. The CDR3 is CATSADRVRGELFF. CDR3 sequence (DNA): TGTGCCACCAGCGCTGACAGGGTACGCGGGGAGCTGTTTTTT.

The chain is built from TRBV18 and TRBJ2-1; D might be TRBD2 (6 bases). The CDR3 contains 18 residues. The germline V gene encodes CDR1 KGHSH and CDR2 LQKENI. Trimming pared 5 bases from V and 0 bases from J, leaving 20 bases between. This CDR3 reads CASSILVSGLNSYNEQFF. The CDR3 region has the DNA TGTGCCAGCTCAATTCTGGTTAGCGGTCTTAACTCCTACAATGAGCAGTTCTTC.

There are a few counts of this clone. The CDR3: CASSLGGGGGSPLHF. CDR3 in DNA: TGTGCCAGCAGTTTAGGGGGGGGAGGCGGTTCACCCCTCCACTTT. V usage is TRBV28 and J usage is TRBJ1-6, with D perhaps matching TRBD1 (5 bases). With 2 bases removed from V and 9 bases from J, the gap between germline ends came to 14 bases. CDR1 is MDHEN, CDR2 SYDVKM, per germline. This CDR3 is built from 15 residues.

The chain carries TRBV6-1 and TRBJ1-1; D possibly corresponds to TRBD1 (5 bases). This CDR3 region has 14 residues. Per germline, CDR1 MNHNS and CDR2 SASEGT. V was shortened by 2 bases and J by 7 bases, with 14 bases between the two germline ends. CDR3 nucleotides: TGTGCCAGCAGTGAACGTGGCAGGGTAGGTGAAGCTTTCTTT. Amino acids: CASSERGRVGEAFF.

The V call is TRBV30, the J call TRBJ1-2; the match to TRBD1 covers 8 bases. V gave up 1 base and J gave up 8 bases; unmatched junction bases: 6. The CDR3 runs to 13 residues. CDR1 is GTSNPN and CDR2 is SVGIG in the germline V gene (reference sequence). DNA for the CDR3: TGTGCCTGGAGTGCAGGGGGCGGCTGGGGCTACACCTTC. Residues: CAWSAGGGWGYTF.

The rearrangement links TRBV6-5 to TRBJ1-3; D might be TRBD1 (5 bases). From germline, CDR1 is MNHEY and CDR2 SVGAGI. The CDR3 is 15 residues long. V shed 9 bases and J shed 0 bases, with 15 bases lying between them. The CDR3 bases are TGTGCCAGTGGACTAGGGGCGTACTCTGGAAACACCATATATTTT. Translation: CASGLGAYSGNTIYF.

The chain employs TRBV5-1 and TRBJ2-3; 9 nucleotides line up with TRBD2. The CDR3 has 17 amino acids. Losses at the gene ends were 0 bases for V and 4 bases for J; bases not matched to a gene: 9. Germline V lookup: CDR1 SGHRS, CDR2 YFSETQ. This chain's CDR3 is CASSLESLAGRADTQYF. In DNA form, the CDR3 reads TGCGCCAGCAGCTTGGAGTCTCTAGCGGGGAGGGCAGATACGCAGTATTTT.

V and J are TRBV18 and TRBJ1-1, with D possibly TRBD1 on 6 matching bases. V was clipped by 4 bases and J by 0 bases, with 9 bases between them. CDR1 and CDR2 (germline): KGHSH, LQKENI. The CDR3 is made up of 14 amino acids. The CDR3 is CASSRQAVNTEAFF. In DNA, the CDR3 is TGTGCCAGCTCACGACAGGCTGTGAACACTGAAGCTTTCTTT.

This chain links TRBV21-1 with TRBJ2-7; no DNA check was done on the table's D call, TRBD2. TRBV21-1 is an annotated pseudogene. This CDR3 region has 12 residues. As DNA, the CDR3 is TGTGCCAGCCGGGGGGCCGGCTACGAGCAGTACGTC. Translating it yields CASRGAGYEQYV.

The chain employs TRBV6-2 or TRBV6-3 and TRBJ1-4; the match to TRBD1 covers 9 bases. The germline CDR1 and CDR2 sequences are MNHEY and SVGEGT. V was pared by 5 bases and J by 3 bases, with 4 bases of the junction left unmatched. The CDR3 totals 15 residues. The CDR3, as DNA: TGTGCCAGCAGTAAAGGGACAGGGTCTAATGAAAAACTGTTTTTT. Protein: CASSKGTGSNEKLFF.

There are a few counts of this clone. The genes are TRBV24-1 and TRBJ1-4, with unresolved D. Germline V gene data show CDR1 as KGHDR and CDR2 as SFDVKD. Trimming left V 4 bases short and J 3 bases short, with 11 bases between. The CDR3 is 15 residues long. CDR3 protein: CATSDPRVPNEKLFF. The DNA for the CDR3 is TGTGCCACCAGTGACCCCCGGGTTCCTAATGAAAAACTGTTTTTT.

The chain couples TRBV14 to TRBJ1-1; D call uncertain. CDR1 is SGHDN, CDR2 FVKESK, per germline. CDR3 length equals 15 residues. V shed 5 bases and J shed 1 base, with 14 bases lying between them. The CDR3 DNA is TGTGCCAGCAGCTCGCTTGAGCACAGGAACACTGAAGCTTTCTTT. This encodes CASSSLEHRNTEAFF.

This chain connects TRBV14 to TRBJ1-1, with D unresolved. V was clipped by 3 bases and J by 5 bases, with 13 bases between them. Germline CDR1 and CDR2: SGHDN and FVKESK. This CDR3 has 14 amino acids. The CDR3 here is CASSHHPAGTEAFF. The CDR3 nucleotides are TGTGCCAGCAGCCACCATCCCGCGGGGACTGAAGCTTTCTTT.

In this sample, this clone turned up once. The chain is built from TRBV5-1 and TRBJ2-1; D is possibly TRBD2 (5 bases). The CDR3 runs 14 residues. Germline V gene lookup returns CDR1 SGHRS and CDR2 YFSETQ. Trimming took off 4 bases at V and 3 bases at J, with 11 bases between the two ends. CDR3 region: CASSTPEGYNEQFF. As DNA, the CDR3 is TGCGCCAGCAGCACCCCCGAGGGCTACAATGAGCAGTTCTTC.

The genes are TRBV10-3 and TRBJ2-1; the match to TRBD2 covers 14 bases. Losses at the gene ends were 3 bases for V and 8 bases for J; bases not matched to a gene: 3. The length of the CDR3 is 15 residues. Germline-derived CDR1 and CDR2 are ENHRY and SYGVKD. The CDR3 protein is CAISDTTSGRDEQFF. The DNA for the CDR3 is TGTGCCATCAGTGATACGACTAGCGGGAGGGATGAGCAGTTCTTC.

This clone was seen just once. The rearrangement joins TRBV10-3 to TRBJ1-2; D remains unclear. The CDR3 runs 15 residues. The V gene lost 3 bases and the J gene lost 7 bases, with 18 bases spanning the gap. The germline CDR1 and CDR2 sequences are ENHRY and SYGVKD. This CDR3 reads CAISDPGAVEGGYTF. CDR3 bases: TGTGCCATCAGTGACCCAGGAGCAGTGGAGGGTGGCTACACCTTC.

The rearrangement links TRBV5-1 to TRBJ2-3; 14 bases are a match to TRBD2. Germline lookup yields CDR1 SGHRS and CDR2 YFSETQ. V shed 4 bases, J shed 0 bases, and the junction held 7 bases outside the gene matches. This CDR3 is built from 18 residues. The CDR3 bases are TGCGCCAGCAGCGGGGGACTAGCGGGGGCCGCTAGCACAGATACGCAGTATTTT. Translated, it gives CASSGGLAGAASTDTQYF.

The chain employs TRBV29-1 and TRBJ1-2; 10 nucleotides match TRBD1. The length of the CDR3 is 14 residues. Germline CDR1 is SQVTM and CDR2 is ANQGSEA. V was clipped by 3 bases and J by 4 bases; unmatched bases: 5. The CDR3 region has the DNA TGCAGCGTTGATCCGGGACAGGGGATCTATGGCTACACCTTC. It specifies CSVDPGQGIYGYTF.

The V call is TRBV11-3, the J call TRBJ1-2; D is uncertain. Trimming left V 4 bases short and J 6 bases short, with 12 bases between. The CDR3 totals 13 residues. CDR1 and CDR2 from the germline V gene are SGHNT and YENEEA. CDR3 sequence reads: CASSSRGQDGYTF. As DNA, the CDR3 is TGTGCCAGCAGCTCTCGAGGGCAGGATGGCTACACCTTC.

V is TRBV7-8 and J is TRBJ1-3; weak D call: TRBD1 (6 bases). The ends were cut back, 5 bases at V and 2 bases at J, with 7 bases in the middle. CDR3 length: 13 amino acids. Germline V gene data show CDR1 as SGHVS and CDR2 as FQNEAQ. The CDR3 spells CASSNRAGNTIYF. Written as DNA, the CDR3 is TGTGCCAGCAGCAACAGGGCTGGAAACACCATATATTTT.

This clone was recorded once. This chain connects TRBV4-2 to TRBJ2-5, with 9 bases identical to TRBD1. V was clipped by 1 base and J by 4 bases; unmatched bases: 10. The CDR3 length is 17 residues. Germline-derived CDR1 and CDR2 are LGHNA and YNFKEQ. The CDR3, as DNA: TGTGCCAGCAGCCAAGGGTTTAACAGGGGGCGGGGAGAGACCCAGTACTTC. This codes for CASSQGFNRGRGETQYF.

This rearrangement joins TRBV6-1 to TRBJ2-3; TRBD1 matches 7 bases. This CDR3 comprises 17 residues. After removal of 4 bases from V and 2 bases from J, the junction contained 12 bases not matched to a gene. From germline, CDR1 is MNHNS and CDR2 SASEGT. CDR3 residues: CASSATPNRGSTDTQYF. The CDR3 DNA sequence: TGTGCCAGCAGTGCAACACCAAACAGGGGTTCCACAGATACGCAGTATTTT.

The rearrangement uses TRBV11-3 and TRBJ2-3; 8 bases map to TRBD2. CDR1 is SGHNT, CDR2 YENEEA, per germline. The CDR3 is 15 amino acids. With 5 bases clipped from V and 5 bases from J, the junction kept 9 bases outside the gene matches. CDR3: CASSPGGQVIDTQYF. In nucleotides, the CDR3 is TGTGCCAGCAGCCCGGGGGGGCAGGTAATAGATACGCAGTATTTT.

The genes are TRBV4-1 and TRBJ2-2; perhaps TRBD2 as D (7 bases). CDR1 is MGHRA and CDR2 is YSYEKL in the germline V gene. The CDR3 runs to 15 residues. Deletions cut 4 bases from V and 3 bases from J, with 12 bases between. CDR3 sequence (DNA): TGCGCCAGCAGCCCGGGGCGGGGGCACACCGGGGAGCTGTTTTTT. Its translation is CASSPGRGHTGELFF.

The chain recombines TRBV7-2 with TRBJ2-1; 7 bases line up with TRBD2. Germline V gene sequence: CDR1 SGHTA, CDR2 FQGNSA. The CDR3 is 13 amino acids. The V and J ends lost 5 bases and 9 bases, in that order; junction bases with no gene match: 7. For the CDR3, the DNA is TGTGCCAGCAGCGCCGAGACTAGCACTGAGCAGTTCTTC. It specifies CASSAETSTEQFF.

CDR3: CASSLPGYAYGYTF. The CDR3 DNA reads TGTGCCAGCAGCTTACCCGGGTACGCCTATGGCTACACCTTC. The chain carries TRBV5-6 and TRBJ1-2; D ambiguous. V gave up 2 bases and J gave up 4 bases, with 12 bases separating them. The CDR3 extends over 14 amino acids. The germline CDR1 and CDR2 sequences are SGHDT and YYEEEE.

This clone occurred a few times. The chain combines TRBV2 with TRBJ1-4; D remains ambiguous. CDR1 is SNHLY, CDR2 FYNNEI, per germline. V was cut by 7 bases and J by 0 bases, with 12 bases left in between. The CDR3 length is 15 residues. The CDR3 bases are TGTGCCAGCACAAAGATACTTGCAACTAATGAAAAACTGTTTTTT. As protein: CASTKILATNEKLFF.